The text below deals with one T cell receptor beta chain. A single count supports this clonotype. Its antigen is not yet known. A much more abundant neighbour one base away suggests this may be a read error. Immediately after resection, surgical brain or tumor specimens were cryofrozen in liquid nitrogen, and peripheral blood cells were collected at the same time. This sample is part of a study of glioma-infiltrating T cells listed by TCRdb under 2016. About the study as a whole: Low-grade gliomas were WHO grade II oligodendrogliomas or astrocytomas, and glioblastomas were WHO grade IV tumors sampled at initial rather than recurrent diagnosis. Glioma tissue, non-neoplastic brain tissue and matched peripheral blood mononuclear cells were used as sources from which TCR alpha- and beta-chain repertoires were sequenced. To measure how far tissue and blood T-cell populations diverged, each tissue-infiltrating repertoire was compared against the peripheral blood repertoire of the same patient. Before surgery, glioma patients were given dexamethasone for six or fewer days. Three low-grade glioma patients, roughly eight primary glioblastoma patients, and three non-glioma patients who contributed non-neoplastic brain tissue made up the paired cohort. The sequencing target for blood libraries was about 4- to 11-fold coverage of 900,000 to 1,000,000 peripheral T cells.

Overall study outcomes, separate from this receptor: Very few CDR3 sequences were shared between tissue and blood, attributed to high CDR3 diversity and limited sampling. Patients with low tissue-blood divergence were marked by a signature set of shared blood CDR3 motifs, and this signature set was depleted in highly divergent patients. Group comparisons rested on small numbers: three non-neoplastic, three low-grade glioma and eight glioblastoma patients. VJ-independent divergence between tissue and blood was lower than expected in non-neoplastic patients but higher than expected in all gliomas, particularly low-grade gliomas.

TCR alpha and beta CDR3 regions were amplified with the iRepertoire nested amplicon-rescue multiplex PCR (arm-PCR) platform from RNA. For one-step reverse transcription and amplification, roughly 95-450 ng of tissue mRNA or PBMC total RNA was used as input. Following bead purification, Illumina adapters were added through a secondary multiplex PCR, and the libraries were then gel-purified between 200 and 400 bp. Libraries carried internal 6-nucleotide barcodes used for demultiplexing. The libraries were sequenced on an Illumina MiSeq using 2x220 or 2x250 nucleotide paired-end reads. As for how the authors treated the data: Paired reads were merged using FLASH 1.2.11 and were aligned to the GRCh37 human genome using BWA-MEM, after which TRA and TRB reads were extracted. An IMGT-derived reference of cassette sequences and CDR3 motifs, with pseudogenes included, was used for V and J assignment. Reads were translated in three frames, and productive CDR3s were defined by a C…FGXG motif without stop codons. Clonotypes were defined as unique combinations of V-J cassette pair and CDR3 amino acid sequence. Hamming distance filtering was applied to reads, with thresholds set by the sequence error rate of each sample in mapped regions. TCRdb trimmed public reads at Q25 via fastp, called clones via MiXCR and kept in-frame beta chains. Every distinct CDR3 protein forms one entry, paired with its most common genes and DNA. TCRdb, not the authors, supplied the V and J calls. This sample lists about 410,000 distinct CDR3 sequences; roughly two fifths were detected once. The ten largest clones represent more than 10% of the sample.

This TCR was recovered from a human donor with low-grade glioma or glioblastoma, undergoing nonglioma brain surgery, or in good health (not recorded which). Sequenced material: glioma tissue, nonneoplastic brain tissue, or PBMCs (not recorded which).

The CDR3 region has the sequence CASSESGQGSSPLHF. The DNA is as follows: TGTGCCAGCAGTGAATCGGGACAAGGGAGTTCACCCCTCCACTTT. Recombination joined TRBV6-1 with TRBJ1-6; the D gene is possibly TRBD1, with 6 bases matching. The V and J ends are trimmed by 2 bases and 9 bases, leaving 14 bases between them. The CDR3 runs 15 residues from the cysteine to the phenylalanine. CDR3 DNA is the only sequence kept; it has 45 bases, read in frame from the first base. The germline V gene supplies CDR1 MNHNS and CDR2 SASEGT.